This is a list of T cell receptor beta chains from one sample in a study of shared clonotypes between healthy human individuals. Produced via immunoSEQ multiplex PCR; TCRdb's table is partial and in-frame only. The data contain around 980,000 clones, about four fifths of them seen just once; the ten biggest clones take up around 0.6%. The sample taken for sequencing was memory CD4+ T cells from PBMCs. These receptors originate from a man aged 18 to 29 in good health. Some clones in this sample may be carry-over from other donors' samples. The CDR3 runs from the conserved cysteine through the conserved F or W. The order of the fields is CDR3 length, clone size, V gene, CDR3 protein. Rows give clone size only sometimes, using once, few, many, or a class for an expanded clone.

>15|once|TRBV7-9
CASSLMGQAKNIQYF
>13|-|TRBV11-2
CASSLGFEGTQYF
>14|-|TRBV7-6
CASTPGTANTEAFF
>16|-|TRBV7-9
CASSSDGTPLGDTQYF
>19|-|TRBV4-2
CASSPRGTSGSDSTDTQYF
>14|-|TRBV10-1
CASSEGTSGYEQYF
>11|-|TRBV6-5
CASGRNGELFF
>15|once|TRBV10-3
CAISDGQSSYNEQFF
>13|-|TRBV27
CASSLRGTYGYTF
>12|-|TRBV7-3
CASSSGPGEQYF
>14|-|TRBV2
CASSPGLRGYGYTF
>13|-|TRBV7-8
CAGGDRNLETQYF
>14|-|TRBV18
CASSLDRGPNTQYF
>13|-|TRBV29-1
CSAAGQMNTEAFF
>16|-|TRBV15
CATSRDLDATRETQYF
>15|few|TRBV13
CASSETGGSTDTQYF
>14|-|TRBV5-8
CASSDRTGGYEQYF
>17|-|TRBV7-2
CASSSTPWTDSTDTQYF
>14|-|TRBV10-3
CAARLGTGGNEQFF
>15|-|TRBV19
CASSASGASNQPQHF
>13|-|TRBV5-1
CASSADGYNEQFF
>14|-|TRBV11-2
CASSPGTNYYEQYF
>16|-|TRBV7-3
CASSTATGESGNTIYF
>14|once|TRBV5-8
CASSLGQGGYEQYF
>15|many|TRBV19
CASSIRGPRGETQYF
>15|-|TRBV5-1
CASSLEGDSNQPQHF
>16|once|TRBV7-2
CASSLAWGQTQGEQYF
>18|-|TRBV19
CASSPRRLAGGRWETQYF
>16|-|TRBV11-1
CASSFGWGMLTDTQYF